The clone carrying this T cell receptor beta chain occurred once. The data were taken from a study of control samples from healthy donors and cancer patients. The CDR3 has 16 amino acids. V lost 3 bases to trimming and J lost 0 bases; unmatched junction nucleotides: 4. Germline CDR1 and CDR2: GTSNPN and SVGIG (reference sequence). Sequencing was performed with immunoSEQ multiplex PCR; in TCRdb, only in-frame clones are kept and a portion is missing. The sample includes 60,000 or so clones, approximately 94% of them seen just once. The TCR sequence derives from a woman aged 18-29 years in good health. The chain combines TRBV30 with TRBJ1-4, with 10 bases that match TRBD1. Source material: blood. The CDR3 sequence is CAWRIGQGATNEKLFF. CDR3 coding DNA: TGTGCCTGGAGGATAGGACAGGGGGCAACTAATGAAAAACTGTTTTTT.